The TCR beta chain under discussion was sequenced for a study of OX40 agonist ivuxolimab in advanced cancers. Background for the entire study: The costimulatory receptor OX40 (CD134) was targeted by ivuxolimab, a fully human IgG2 agonistic monoclonal antibody. Intravenous ivuxolimab was administered to patients every 2 weeks at six dose levels: 0.01, 0.1, 0.3, 1.5, 3 and 10 mg/kg. Among the 52 dose-escalation patients, some 20 had hepatocellular carcinoma, roughly 15 melanoma, 9 renal cell carcinoma and 9 head and neck cancer. In the dose-escalation cohort, 65% to 85% of patients were male, and the mean age was 60 years with a range of 23 to 79. Prior anti-PD-1, anti-PD-L1 or anti-CTLA-4 therapy was permitted, and checkpoint inhibitors had been received by approximately 39% of dose-escalation patients. Three dose-escalation patients achieved partial responses, one with hepatocellular carcinoma and two with cutaneous melanoma. The point of sequencing TCRbeta in the periphery was to test whether ivuxolimab changed TCR sequence diversity and drove clonal T-cell expansion. The monotherapy dose-escalation portion (N ≈ 55 patients) of the phase I ivuxolimab trial is reported in the paper. The full study reports these points: After ivuxolimab, expanded clones were on average more numerous among CD8+ T cells than among CD4+ T cells. The antigen specificity of the peripheral T cells that underwent clonal expansion was not determined. Low levels of normalized T-cell clonal expansion were also seen in some nonresponding patients. Partial responders in the 0.1-3.0 mg/kg groups had among the lowest normalized peripheral clonal expansion, especially among CD8+ T cells. At doses of 0.1 to 3.0 mg/kg, clonal expansion of both CD4+ and CD8+ blood T cells was observed from baseline to week 6.

From the germline V gene, CDR1 is LGHNA and CDR2 is YSLEER. Taken from cysteine to phenylalanine, the CDR3 has 15 residues. The DNA shown is the 45-base CDR3, in frame from base 1. V drops 0 bases and J drops 2 bases, leaving 7 bases in between. Genomic DNA was extracted from sorted cells for sequencing of the TCRbeta CDR3 region. TCRbeta CDR3 regions were sequenced using the immunoSEQ Assay. The immuneACCESS repertoire file appears here via TCRdb, limited to in-frame rearrangements. These files lack a portion of the clones; in checked studies, under half of the deficit traces to unresolved V genes, and the cause of the others is not known. Present in this sample are around 95,000 clones, roughly 90% of which were seen just once. Of the sample, 0.54% is held by the ten largest clones. Patients with autoimmune disease history or receiving systemic immunosuppression were excluded from the trial. Peripheral blood for TCR sequencing was collected from all dose cohorts at baseline, on cycle 4 day 1, and on cycle 7 day 1. The samples were taken from a phase I, first-in-human, multicenter, open-label dose-escalation trial of ivuxolimab. Adults with locally advanced or metastatic melanoma, renal cell carcinoma, hepatocellular carcinoma or head and neck squamous cell carcinoma were enrolled in the trial. Before TCR sequencing, CD4+ T cells and CD8+ T cells from peripheral blood were sorted into separate populations.

This clone appeared a single time. The clone's antigen remains unknown. No base quality values were provided; no much bigger clone lies one nucleotide off. The origin of this receptor is an adult with an advanced solid tumor such as melanoma, head and neck, liver or kidney cancer. The receptor chain draws on TRBV4-3 and TRBJ2-2, with the D segment identity uncertain. The sequenced sample was CD4+ or CD8+ T cells sorted from blood, obtained in a trial of the OX40 agonist ivuxolimab. The DNA is TGCGCCAGCAGCCAAGATCCCAGAAACACCGGGGAGCTGTTTTTT. Translation gives CASSQDPRNTGELFF.